The 12 T cell receptor beta chains given below trace back to one sample, sequenced in a study of regulatory T cells in long-lasting Graves disease. The authors built TCR beta libraries using iRepertoire HTBI primers and Arm-PCR of CDR3 regions. Each CDR3 protein gets one entry after TCRdb re-called the multiplex PCR reads with MiXCR. The sample contains 500,000 to 800,000 distinct CDR3 sequences, around 30% of which appear only once. Noted time point: persistent/refractory GD, antithyroid drugs over 5 years with positive TRAb. Isolated PBMC RNA provided the starting material for the TCR library. This specimen was peripheral blood mononuclear cells (PBMCs), taken when the disease was refractory, from a patient treated with antithyroid drugs. These TCRs come from a female donor with Graves disease.

The genes are TRBV19 and TRBJ1-5; maybe TRBD1 (6 bases). Germline assignment: CDR1 LNHDA and CDR2 SQIVND (reference sequence). Trimming cost V 9 bases and J 5 bases, with 14 bases left between them. CDR3 length: 13 amino acids. The CDR3 reads CASHPGGHQPQHF. CDR3 bases: TGTGCCAGCCATCCCGGGGGGCATCAGCCCCAGCATTTT.

CDR3: CASSEAQTAYGYTF. CDR3 nucleotide sequence: TGTGCCAGCAGTGAGGCTCAGACGGCTTATGGCTACACCTTC. The chain joins TRBV25-1 to TRBJ1-2; the D is unclear. This CDR3 is 14 amino acids long. V lost 3 bases, J lost 5 bases, and 13 bases lay in between. Germline lookup yields CDR1 MGHDK and CDR2 SYGVNS.

This clonotype was counted a single time. The genes are TRBV6-1 and TRBJ2-7; tentatively, D is TRBD2 (5 bases). The length of the CDR3 is 12 residues. Looked up from germline, CDR1 is MNHNS and CDR2 is SASEGT. Trimming stripped 10 bases from V and 3 bases from J, with 13 bases between. The CDR3 here is CATAGHSYEQYF. CDR3 DNA: TGTGCCACGGCGGGCCACAGCTACGAGCAGTACTTC.

This clonotype appeared a few times. V usage is TRBV11-2 and J usage is TRBJ2-7; 8 nucleotides match TRBD2. This CDR3 region has 19 residues. The V gene end was trimmed by 5 bases and the J gene end by 4 bases; junction bases not matched to a gene: 22. Germline V CDR1 and CDR2: SGHAT, FQNNGV. The CDR3: CASSRLTGGGRTMRYEQYF. CDR3 nucleotides: TGTGCCAGCAGCAGGTTGACGGGGGGCGGGAGGACTATGAGGTACGAGCAGTACTTC.

CDR3 amino acids: CASSRDEETEAFF. CDR3 DNA: TGCGCCAGCAGCCGGGACGAGGAGACTGAAGCTTTCTTT. The chain links TRBV4-1 to TRBJ1-1, with a possible D match to TRBD1 (5 bases). V was pared by 4 bases and J by 5 bases, with 11 bases between. Germline CDR1 and CDR2: MGHRA and YSYEKL. This CDR3 contains 13 residues.

This clonotype was observed at least ten times. The CDR3 loop reads CASSYYAVSGETQYF. In DNA form, the CDR3 reads TGTGCCAGCAGTTACTACGCTGTCAGTGGAGAGACCCAGTACTTC. The rearrangement links TRBV6-2 or TRBV6-3 to TRBJ2-5; D remains ambiguous. Germline assignment: CDR1 MNHEY and CDR2 SVGEGT. V gave up 1 base and J gave up 4 bases, with 13 bases separating them. The CDR3 loop spans 15 amino acids.

This clonotype was counted only a few times. J is TRBJ2-7 and V is TRBV11-2; D is possibly TRBD2 (6 bases). V was pared by 2 bases and J by 2 bases, with 22 bases between. The germline V gene has CDR1 SGHAT and CDR2 FQNNGV. CDR3 length: 18 amino acids. CDR3 nucleotide sequence: TGTGCCAGCAGCTTATCAGCGGGCGGAAAAAAGAGCGCCTACGAGCAGTACTTC. This encodes CASSLSAGGKKSAYEQYF.

This chain uses TRBV6-1 with TRBJ2-2, with 13 bases identical to TRBD2. Germline loops: CDR1 MNHNS, CDR2 SASEGT. The CDR3 runs 14 residues. J lost 8 bases, V lost 8 bases, and 5 bases had no gene match. CDR3 loop: CASSLAGGGGELFF. The CDR3 DNA reads TGTGCCAGCTCACTAGCGGGAGGGGGTGGGGAGCTGTTTTTT.

This clonotype was counted between two and nine times. The rearrangement joins TRBV28 to TRBJ1-3; the D is unclear. Trimming pared 2 bases from V and 0 bases from J, leaving 17 bases between. This CDR3 has 18 amino acids. Germline lookup yields CDR1 MDHEN and CDR2 SYDVKM. CDR3 region: CASSLIRAGYSSGNTIYF. CDR3 in DNA: TGTGCCAGCAGTTTAATACGTGCGGGTTACAGCTCTGGAAACACCATATATTTT.

In this sample, this clonotype turned up a few times. The rearrangement links TRBV18 to TRBJ1-6, with 7 nucleotides matching TRBD1. Per the germline V gene, CDR1 is KGHSH and CDR2 is LQKENI. The V segment lost 3 bases and the J segment 8 bases; nucleotides outside the gene matches: 7. This CDR3 comprises 15 residues. This CDR3 reads CASSPRQGGDSPLHF. The DNA for the CDR3 is TGTGCCAGCTCACCTCGACAGGGAGGGGATTCACCCCTCCACTTT.

The CDR3 DNA reads as TGCAGTGCTAGTTACCTGGGAGGGGCTGTCTATGGCTACACCTTC. Translating gives CSASYLGGAVYGYTF. The V call is TRBV20-1, the J call TRBJ1-2; possibly TRBD1 for D (5 bases). CDR3 length equals 15 residues. Germline CDR1 and CDR2: DFQATT and SNEGSKA (reference sequence). Trimming pared 3 bases from V and 4 bases from J, leaving 18 bases between.

This chain joins TRBV7-2 and TRBJ1-2; TRBD1 matches 10 bases. The V and J ends lost 2 bases and 6 bases, in that order; junction bases with no gene match: 3. The CDR3 has 14 amino acids. Germline V gene lookup returns CDR1 SGHTA and CDR2 FQGNSA. CDR3 protein: CASSLMGTGDGYTF. The DNA of the CDR3 is TGTGCCAGCAGCTTAATGGGGACAGGGGATGGCTACACCTTC.